This record concerns one T cell receptor (beta chain) sequence. The ends lost 4 bases at V and 8 bases at J; junction bases unmatched: 11. Germline CDR1 is SNHLY and CDR2 is FYNNEI. This CDR3 has 17 amino acids. This entry comes from a study of blood T cell repertoires in COVID-19. Study-level background: COVID-19 samples from acute and convalescent phases originated in the United States, Italy and Spain. The analysed material was cDNA or gDNA that came from T cells, B-cell-depleted T cells, or PBMCs.

Original data processing: It was from reference gene primer amplification that nucleated cell counts were estimated. The method was immunoSEQ multiplex PCR; TCRdb's version includes in-frame clones alone and lacks a portion of them. The V and J calls and clone size come from that table; D and trimming were worked out from the DNA. The sample has about 310,000 clones; around 86% are singletons. The chain carries TRBV2 and TRBJ1-6, with 10 positions matching TRBD1. The sample consisted of peripheral blood. The receptor comes from a man aged 50-59 years with active or convalescent COVID-19. The DNA of the CDR3 is TGTGCCAGCAGTGGCACGACAGGGGGCATAATAGATTCACCCCTCCACTTT. Protein: CASSGTTGGIIDSPLHF. The full variable domain, with the rest looked up from reference TRBV2 and TRBJ1-6, is EPEVTQTPSHQVTQMGQEVILRCVPISNHLYFYWYRQILGQKVEFLVSFYNNEISEKSEIFDDQFSVERPDGSNFTLKIRSTKLEDSAMYFCASSGTTGGIIDSPLHFGNGTRLTVT.